This T cell receptor (beta chain) was recorded in a study of Ad26.COV2.S vaccination and SARS-CoV-2 variants. Trimming at V came to 5 bases and at J to 2 bases, leaving 3 bases not matched to a gene. The CDR3 covers 14 residues. The germline V gene encodes CDR1 SGHRS and CDR2 YFSETQ. Described treatment: around 19 received Ad26.COV2.S at low or high dose, single or two shots; 5 received placebo; per-sample allocation not given. Day 63 after the first vaccine or placebo injection was the time point for sampling. As concerns this clone: Additional DNA sequences in this sample encode the identical CDR3.

The data were produced by immunoSEQ multiplex PCR, yet TCRdb's version contains in-frame clones alone and is incomplete. Counted here are about 680,000 clones, roughly 90% occurring once; the ten biggest clones make up roughly 1.5%. The chain combines TRBV5-1 with TRBJ2-3; the match to TRBD2 covers 9 bases. This sequence was found in a person between 18 and 65 years old who received the Ad26.COV2.S COVID-19 vaccine or a placebo. The input for sequencing was peripheral blood, taken in a trial of Ad26.COV2.S vaccine versus placebo. CDR3 loop: CASSASGDTDTQYF. In nucleotides, the CDR3 is TGCGCCAGCAGTGCTAGCGGGGACACAGATACGCAGTATTTT.